What follows is one TCR beta chain and its context. CDR3 length: 13 amino acids. Germline lookup yields CDR1 LNHDA and CDR2 SQIVND (reference sequence). Trimming pared 4 bases from V and 7 bases from J, leaving 13 bases between. This record belongs to a study of blood T cell repertoires in COVID-19. About the research overall: COVID-19 samples collected from the United States, Italy and Spain covered acute and convalescent phases. Sample material is recorded as cDNA or gDNA derived from T cells, B-cell-depleted T cells, or PBMCs.

Assay used: immunoSEQ multiplex PCR; TCRdb lists only in-frame clones, some missing. The table lists approximately 220,000 clones, approximately 81% of them singletons. Specimen: peripheral blood. The sequence was collected from an older woman who had recovered from COVID-19. V and J are TRBV19 and TRBJ1-1, with D perhaps matching TRBD1 (5 bases). CDR3: CASSTSLGLEAFF. In DNA form, the CDR3 reads TGTGCCAGTAGTACCTCTTTGGGGCTTGAAGCTTTCTTT.